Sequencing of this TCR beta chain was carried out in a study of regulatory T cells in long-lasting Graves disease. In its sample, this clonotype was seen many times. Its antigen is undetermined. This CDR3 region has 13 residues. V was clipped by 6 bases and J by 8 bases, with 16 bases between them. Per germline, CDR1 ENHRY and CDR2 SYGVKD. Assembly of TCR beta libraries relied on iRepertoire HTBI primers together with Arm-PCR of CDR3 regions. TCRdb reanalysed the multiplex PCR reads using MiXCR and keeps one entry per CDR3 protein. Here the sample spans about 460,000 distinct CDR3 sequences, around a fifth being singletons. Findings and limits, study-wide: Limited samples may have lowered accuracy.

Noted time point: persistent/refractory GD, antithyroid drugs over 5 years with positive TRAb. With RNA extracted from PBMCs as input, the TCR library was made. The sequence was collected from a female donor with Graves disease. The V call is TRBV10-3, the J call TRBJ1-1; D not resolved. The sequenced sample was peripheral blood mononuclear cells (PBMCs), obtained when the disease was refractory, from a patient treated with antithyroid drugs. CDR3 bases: TGTGCCATCAGCGACCATGAGTGGTCGGAAGCTTTCTTT. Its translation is CAISDHEWSEAFF.